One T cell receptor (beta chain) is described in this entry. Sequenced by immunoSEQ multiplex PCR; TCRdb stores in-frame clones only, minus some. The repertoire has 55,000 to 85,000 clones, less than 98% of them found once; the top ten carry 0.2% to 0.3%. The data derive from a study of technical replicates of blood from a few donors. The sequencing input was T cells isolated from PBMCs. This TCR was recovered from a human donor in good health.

CDR3 residues: CASSRQGNEQYF. CDR3 sequence (DNA): TGTGCCAGCAGTCGACAGGGGAACGAGCAGTACTTC. This chain joins TRBV7-9 and TRBJ2-7; 8 positions agree with TRBD1. This CDR3 region has 12 residues. Germline CDR1 and CDR2: SEHNR and FQNEAQ (reference sequence). Losses at the gene ends were 6 bases for V and 5 bases for J; bases not matched to a gene: 3.